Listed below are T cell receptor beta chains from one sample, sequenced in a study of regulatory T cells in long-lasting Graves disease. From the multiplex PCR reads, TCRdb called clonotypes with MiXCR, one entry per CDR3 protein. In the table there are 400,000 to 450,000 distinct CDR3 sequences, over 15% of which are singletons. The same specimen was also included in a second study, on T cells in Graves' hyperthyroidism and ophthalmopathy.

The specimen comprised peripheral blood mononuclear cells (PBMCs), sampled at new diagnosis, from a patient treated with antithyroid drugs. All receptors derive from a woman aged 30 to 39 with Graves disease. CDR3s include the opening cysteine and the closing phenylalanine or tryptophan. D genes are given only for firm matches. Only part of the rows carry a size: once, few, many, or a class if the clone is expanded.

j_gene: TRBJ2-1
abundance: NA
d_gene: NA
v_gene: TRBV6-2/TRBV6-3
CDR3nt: TGTGCCAGCAGTGAGCCCCGGGCAGCTTACAATGAGCAGTTCTTC
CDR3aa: CASSEPRAAYNEQFF

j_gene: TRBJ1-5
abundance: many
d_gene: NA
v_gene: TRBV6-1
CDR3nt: TGTGCCAGCAGTGAAAGGAGGAGCAATCAGCCCCAGCATTTT
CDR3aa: CASSERRSNQPQHF

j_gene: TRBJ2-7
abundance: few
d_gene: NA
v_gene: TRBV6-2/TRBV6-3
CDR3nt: TGTGCCAGCAGTTCCCGGGATTTGCAGTACTTC
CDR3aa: CASSSRDLQYF

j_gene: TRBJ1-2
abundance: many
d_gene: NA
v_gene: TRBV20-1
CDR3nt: TGCAGTGCCCACCAGCCCGATGGCACCTTC
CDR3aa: CSAHQPDGTF

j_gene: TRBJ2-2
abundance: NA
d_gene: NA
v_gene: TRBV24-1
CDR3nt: TGTGCCACCAGTGATTGGGACACCGGGGAGCTGTTTTTT
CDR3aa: CATSDWDTGELFF

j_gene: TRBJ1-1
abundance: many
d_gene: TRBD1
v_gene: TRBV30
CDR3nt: TGTGCCTGGGGGACCCCTGGGACAGTTAACACTGAAGCTTTCTTT
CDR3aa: CAWGTPGTVNTEAFF

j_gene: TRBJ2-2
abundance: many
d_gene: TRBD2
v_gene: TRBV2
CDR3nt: TGTGCCAGCAGTGCCACCGGGACTAGACCTACCGGGGAGCTGTTTTTT
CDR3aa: CASSATGTRPTGELFF

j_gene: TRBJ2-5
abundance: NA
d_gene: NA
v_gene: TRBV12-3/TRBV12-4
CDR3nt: TGTGCCAGCAGTTTAGCGGGAGCCTCGACCCAGTACTTC
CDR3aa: CASSLAGASTQYF

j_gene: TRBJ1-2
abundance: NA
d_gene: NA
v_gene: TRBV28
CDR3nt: TGTGCCAGCAGTACAAGGCGGCTAGGGTATGGCTACACCTTC
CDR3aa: CASSTRRLGYGYTF

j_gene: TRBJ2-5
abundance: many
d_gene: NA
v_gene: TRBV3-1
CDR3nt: TGTGCCAGCAGCCAAGAACGGGTTACCCAAGAGACCCAGTACTTC
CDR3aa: CASSQERVTQETQYF

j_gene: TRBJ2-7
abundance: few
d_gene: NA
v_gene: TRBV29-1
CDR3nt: TGCAGCGCGTTCAGGAACTACGAGCAGTACTTC
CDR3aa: CSAFRNYEQYF

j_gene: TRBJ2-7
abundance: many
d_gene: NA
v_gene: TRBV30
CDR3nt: TGTGCCTGGAGTGTTAGCAGCGACTACGAGCAGTACTTC
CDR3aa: CAWSVSSDYEQYF

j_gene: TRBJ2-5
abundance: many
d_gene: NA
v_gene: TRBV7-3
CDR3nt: TGTGCCAGCAGCCGAGGGCCACCAGAGACCCAGTACTTC
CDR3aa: CASSRGPPETQYF

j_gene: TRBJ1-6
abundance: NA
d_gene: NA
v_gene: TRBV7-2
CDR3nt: TGTGCCAGCAGCTTAGCGCGGACACCCAACTCCTATAATTCACCCCTCCACTTT
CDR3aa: CASSLARTPNSYNSPLHF

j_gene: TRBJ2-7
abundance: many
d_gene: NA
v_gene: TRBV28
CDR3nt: TGTGCCAGCAGGGCACCGGGTTACCTGGATCACGAGCAGTACTTC
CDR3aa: CASRAPGYLDHEQYF

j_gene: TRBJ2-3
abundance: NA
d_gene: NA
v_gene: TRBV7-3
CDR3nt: TGTGCCAGCAGCCCTGGACTCACAGATACGCAGTATTTT
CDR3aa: CASSPGLTDTQYF

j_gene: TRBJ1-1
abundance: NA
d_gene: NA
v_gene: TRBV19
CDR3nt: TGTGCCAGTAGTACCTCGAGGACGGGAATGAACACTGAAGCTTTCTTT
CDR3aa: CASSTSRTGMNTEAFF

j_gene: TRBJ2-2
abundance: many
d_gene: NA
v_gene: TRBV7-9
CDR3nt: TGTGCCAGCAGCTTAGACGGGAACACCGGGGAGCTGTTTTTT
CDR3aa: CASSLDGNTGELFF

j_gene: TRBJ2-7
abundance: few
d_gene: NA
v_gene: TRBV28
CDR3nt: TGTGCCAGCAGTTTTGTTGATAGATACGAGCAGTACTTC
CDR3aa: CASSFVDRYEQYF

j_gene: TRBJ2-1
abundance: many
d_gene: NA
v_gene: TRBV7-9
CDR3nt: TGTGCCAGCAGCTTAAAACAGAACTCCTACAATGAGCAGTTCTTC
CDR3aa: CASSLKQNSYNEQFF

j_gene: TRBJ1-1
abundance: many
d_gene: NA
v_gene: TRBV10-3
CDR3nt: TGTGCCATCACGAAGGGCATGAACACTGAAGCTTTCTTT
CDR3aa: CAITKGMNTEAFF

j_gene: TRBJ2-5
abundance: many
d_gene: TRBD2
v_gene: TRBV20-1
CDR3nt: TGCAGTGTTCTGCAATGGGAGGGAACCGAGACCCAGTACTTC
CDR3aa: CSVLQWEGTETQYF

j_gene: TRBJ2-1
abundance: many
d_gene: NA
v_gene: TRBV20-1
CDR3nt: TGCAGTGCCCCTCGCCCCTTAGAGAATGAGCAGTTCTTC
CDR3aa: CSAPRPLENEQFF

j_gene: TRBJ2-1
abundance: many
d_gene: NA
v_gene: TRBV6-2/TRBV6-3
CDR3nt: TGTGCCAGCAGTTACCAGGTCGGCCGTCTTGAGCAGTTCTTC
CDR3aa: CASSYQVGRLEQFF

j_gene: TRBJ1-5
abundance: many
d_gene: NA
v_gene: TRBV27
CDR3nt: TGTGCCAGCAAGCTGGTGCGAGGCTCAAGCAATCAGCCCCAGCATTTT
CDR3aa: CASKLVRGSSNQPQHF

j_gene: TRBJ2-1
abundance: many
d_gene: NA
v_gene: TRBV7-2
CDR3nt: TGTGCCAGCAGCTTTGGGGGGCTCTTCGATGAGCAGTTCTTC
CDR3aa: CASSFGGLFDEQFF

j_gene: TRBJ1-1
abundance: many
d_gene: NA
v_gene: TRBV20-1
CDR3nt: TGCAGTGCTAGAGATTACGCCCAAAACACTGAAGCTTTCTTT
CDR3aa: CSARDYAQNTEAFF

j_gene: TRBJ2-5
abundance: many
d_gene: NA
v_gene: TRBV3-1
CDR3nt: TGTGCCAGCAGCCATTCAGGAGCCCAAGAGACCCAGTACTTC
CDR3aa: CASSHSGAQETQYF

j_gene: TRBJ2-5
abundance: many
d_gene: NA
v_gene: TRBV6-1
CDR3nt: TGTGCCAGCATCGGACGGGAAGAGTACTTC
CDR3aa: CASIGREEYF

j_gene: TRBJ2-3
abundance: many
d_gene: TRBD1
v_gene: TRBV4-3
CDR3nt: TGCGCCAGCAGCCAAGATTGGCAGGGGGCTGCAGATACGCAGTATTTT
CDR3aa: CASSQDWQGAADTQYF

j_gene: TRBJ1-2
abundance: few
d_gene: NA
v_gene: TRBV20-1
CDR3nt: TGCAGTGCGCTCCCCGAGACCTATGGCTACACCTTC
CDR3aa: CSALPETYGYTF

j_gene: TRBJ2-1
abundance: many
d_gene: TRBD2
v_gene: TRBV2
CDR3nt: TGTGCCAGCAGTGGGCCGGCCAGCGGGAGCTACAATGAGCAGTTCTTC
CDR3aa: CASSGPASGSYNEQFF

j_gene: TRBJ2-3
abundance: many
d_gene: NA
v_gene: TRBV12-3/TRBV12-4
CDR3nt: TGTGCCAGCAGGGAAGGTGGGGGCACAGATACGCAGTATTTT
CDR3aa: CASREGGGTDTQYF

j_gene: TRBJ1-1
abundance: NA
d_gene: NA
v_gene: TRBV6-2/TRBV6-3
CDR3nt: TGTGCCAGCAGTGCCTCAGGGGATTGGAACACTGAAGCTTTCTTT
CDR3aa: CASSASGDWNTEAFF

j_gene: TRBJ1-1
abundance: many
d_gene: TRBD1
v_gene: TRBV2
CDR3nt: TGTGCCAGCAGTCCCGACCGACAGGGCCTCACTGAAGCTTTCTTT
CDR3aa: CASSPDRQGLTEAFF

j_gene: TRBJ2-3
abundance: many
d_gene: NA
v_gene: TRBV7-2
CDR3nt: TGTGCCAGCAGCTCTCTCGCCGGCACAGATACGCAGTATTTT
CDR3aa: CASSSLAGTDTQYF

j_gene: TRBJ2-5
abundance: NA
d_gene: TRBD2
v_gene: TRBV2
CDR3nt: TGTGCCAGGGGAAGCGGGAGTGGAGAGACCCAGTACTTC
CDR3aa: CARGSGSGETQYF

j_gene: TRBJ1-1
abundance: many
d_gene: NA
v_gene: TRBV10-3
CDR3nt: TGTGCCATCAGTGCCGGGGGCACTGAAGCTTTCTTT
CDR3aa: CAISAGGTEAFF

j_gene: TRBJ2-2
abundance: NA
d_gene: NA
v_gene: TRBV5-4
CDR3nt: TGTGCCAGCAGCCCCCGACAGACCGACACCGGGGAGCTGTTTTTT
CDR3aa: CASSPRQTDTGELFF

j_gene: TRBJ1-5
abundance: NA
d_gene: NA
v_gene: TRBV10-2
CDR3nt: TGCGCCAGCAGTGAGTCTCATTGGGGAGGGGGCAATCAGCCCCAGCATTTT
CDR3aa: CASSESHWGGGNQPQHF

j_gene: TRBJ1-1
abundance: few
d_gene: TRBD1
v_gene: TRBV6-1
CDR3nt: TGTGCCAGCAGGTGGGACAGGGCAACTGAAGCTTTCTTT
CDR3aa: CASRWDRATEAFF

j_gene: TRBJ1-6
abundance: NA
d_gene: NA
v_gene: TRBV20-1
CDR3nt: TGCAGTGCCCCCACGGTGATGGGATCCTATAATTCACCCCTCCACTTT
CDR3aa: CSAPTVMGSYNSPLHF

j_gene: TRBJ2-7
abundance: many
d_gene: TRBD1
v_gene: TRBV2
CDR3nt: TGTGCCCTACGGGACAGGTCGAGTTCCTACGAGCAGTACTTC
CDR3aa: CALRDRSSSYEQYF

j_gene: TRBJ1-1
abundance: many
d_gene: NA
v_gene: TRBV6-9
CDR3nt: TGTGCCAGCAGTTATCTGGGTTGGGCTCGTGGGGCTGAAGCTTTCTTT
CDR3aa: CASSYLGWARGAEAFF

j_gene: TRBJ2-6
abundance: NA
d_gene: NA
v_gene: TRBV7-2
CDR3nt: TGTGCCAGCAGCAGACGACGGAACTCTGGGGCCAACGTCCTGACTTTC
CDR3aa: CASSRRRNSGANVLTF

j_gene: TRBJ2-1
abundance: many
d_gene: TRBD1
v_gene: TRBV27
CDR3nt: TGTGCCAGCAGTTTAGAAGGGACAGGTACCTACAATGAGCAGTTCTTC
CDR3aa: CASSLEGTGTYNEQFF

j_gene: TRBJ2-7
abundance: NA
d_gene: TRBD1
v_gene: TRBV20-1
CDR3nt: TGCAGTGCTAGAGATGCAGCCGGGACAGGACCCTACGAGCAGTACTTC
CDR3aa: CSARDAAGTGPYEQYF

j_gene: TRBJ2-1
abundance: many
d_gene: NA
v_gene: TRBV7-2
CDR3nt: TGTGCCAGCAGCTTGGGGGTGGGGCAGTTCTTC
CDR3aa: CASSLGVGQFF

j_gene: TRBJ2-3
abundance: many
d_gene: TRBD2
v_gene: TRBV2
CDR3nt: TGTGCCAGCAGCCCGTCTAGCGGGCCTACGCAGTATTTT
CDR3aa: CASSPSSGPTQYF

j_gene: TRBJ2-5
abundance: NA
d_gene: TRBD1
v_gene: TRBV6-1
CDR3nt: TGTGCCAGCAGGACAGGGAATAAAGAGACCCAGTACTTC
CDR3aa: CASRTGNKETQYF

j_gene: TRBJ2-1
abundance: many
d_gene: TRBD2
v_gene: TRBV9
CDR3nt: TGTGCCAGCAGCCTGAGACTAGCCCTTAGCTACAATGAGCAGTTCTTC
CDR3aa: CASSLRLALSYNEQFF